This T cell receptor (beta chain) was captured in a study of human T cells and chemical hapten exposure. The time point here: patch test 2, 6 weeks after DPC sensitization. Treatment given: therapeutic diphenylcyclopropenone sensitization with weekly scalp DPC. Overall study findings and caveats: There were significantly more large CDR3 similarity clusters among expanded TCRs than among controls.

TCRdb re-derived calls from the RACE reads in MiXCR, one entry per CDR3 protein. The sample holds 330,000 or so distinct CDR3 sequences, about 6% seen once. V shed 2 bases and J shed 2 bases, with 6 bases lying between them. The CDR3 consists of 12 residues. Germline loops: CDR1 DFQATT, CDR2 SNEGSKA (reference sequence). This clonotype was counted at least ten times. Its antigen is still unknown. The source was whole blood, collected in connection with sensitization to the hapten diphenylcyclopropenone (DPC). The chain has TRBV20-1 and TRBJ1-1, with D unclear. This clonotype originated in a woman in her late teens or twenties with alopecia areata. Some clones in this sample may be carry-over from other donors' samples. As DNA, the CDR3 is TGCAGTGCTAGATGGGTCAACACTGAAGCTTTCTTT. Its translation is CSARWVNTEAFF.